The present entry profiles one T cell receptor beta chain with its context. The data are from a study of blood T cell repertoires in COVID-19. The CDR3 runs to 13 residues. The germline V gene has CDR1 MNHEY and CDR2 SVGAGI. The germline V and J ends were trimmed by 6 bases and 0 bases, with 8 bases remaining between them. TCRdb's table, derived via immunoSEQ multiplex PCR, lists solely in-frame clones and lacks some. This sample has under 20,000 clones; 80% occur once, and the top ten carry around 10%. The chain has TRBV6-5 and TRBJ1-1; D gene ambiguous. The sample taken for sequencing was peripheral blood. This sequence originates from a man at least 80 years old with acute or convalescent COVID-19. The CDR3 loop is CASSSLMNTEAFF. DNA of the CDR3: TGTGCCAGCAGCAGTTTGATGAACACTGAAGCTTTCTTT.